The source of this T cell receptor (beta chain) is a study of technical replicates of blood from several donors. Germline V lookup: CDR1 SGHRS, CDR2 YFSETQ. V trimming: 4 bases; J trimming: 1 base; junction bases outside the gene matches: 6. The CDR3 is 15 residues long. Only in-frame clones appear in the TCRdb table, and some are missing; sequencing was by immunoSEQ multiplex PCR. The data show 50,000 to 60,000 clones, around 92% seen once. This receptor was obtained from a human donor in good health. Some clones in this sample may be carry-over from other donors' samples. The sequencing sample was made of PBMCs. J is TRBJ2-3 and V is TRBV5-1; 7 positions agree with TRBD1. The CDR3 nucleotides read TGCGCCAGCAGCGTGGGACAGTGGGGCACAGATACGCAGTATTTT. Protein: CASSVGQWGTDTQYF. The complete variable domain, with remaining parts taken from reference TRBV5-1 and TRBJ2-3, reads KAGVTQTPRYLIKTRGQQVTLSCSPISGHRSVSWYQQTPGQGLQFLFEYFSETQRNKGNFPGRFSGRQFSNSRSEMNVSTLELGDSALYLCASSVGQWGTDTQYFGPGTRLTVL.